One TCR beta chain is described in this entry. The data are from a study of blood T cell repertoires in COVID-19. The table came from immunoSEQ multiplex PCR; TCRdb's copy has only in-frame clones and leaves some out. The table lists around 250,000 clones, around 88% of them singletons. This CDR3 is built from 17 residues. Trimming pared 5 bases from V and 0 bases from J, leaving 14 bases between. Germline CDR1 and CDR2: LNHDA and SQIVND (reference sequence). The material sequenced was peripheral blood. This rearrangement joins TRBV19 to TRBJ2-6; D is uncertain. The receptor's source is a man in his forties with active or convalescent COVID-19. CDR3 in amino acids: CASSSTTTSSGANVLTF. The CDR3 DNA reads as TGTGCCAGTAGTTCTACTACCACAAGCTCTGGGGCCAACGTCCTGACTTTC.